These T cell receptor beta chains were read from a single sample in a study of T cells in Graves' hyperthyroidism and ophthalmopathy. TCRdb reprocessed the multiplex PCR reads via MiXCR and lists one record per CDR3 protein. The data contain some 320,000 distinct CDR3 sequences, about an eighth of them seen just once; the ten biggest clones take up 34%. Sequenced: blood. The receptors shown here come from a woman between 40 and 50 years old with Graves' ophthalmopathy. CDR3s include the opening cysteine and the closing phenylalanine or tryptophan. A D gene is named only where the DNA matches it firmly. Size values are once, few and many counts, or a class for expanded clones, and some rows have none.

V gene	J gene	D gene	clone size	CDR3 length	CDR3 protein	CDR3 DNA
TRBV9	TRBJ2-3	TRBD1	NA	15	CASSVGRQGPNTQYF	TGTGCCAGCAGCGTAGGTAGACAGGGACCAAATACGCAGTATTTT
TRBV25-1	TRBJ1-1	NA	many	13	CASSEPYDTEAFF	TGTGCCAGCAGTGAACCGTATGACACTGAAGCTTTCTTT
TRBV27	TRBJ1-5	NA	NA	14	CASSFTGGGKPQHF	TGTGCCAGCAGTTTCACGGGGGGCGGTAAGCCCCAGCATTTT
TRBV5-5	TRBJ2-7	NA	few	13	CASSLQAEYEQYF	TGTGCCAGCAGCTTGCAGGCAGAGTACGAGCAGTACTTC
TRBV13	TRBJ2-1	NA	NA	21	CASSSERARGSIYSSYNEQFF	TGTGCCAGCAGCTCCGAGAGGGCACGGGGATCGATTTATAGCTCCTACAATGAGCAGTTCTTC
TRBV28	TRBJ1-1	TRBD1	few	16	CASSQPGTGGEIEAFF	TGTGCCAGCAGTCAACCCGGGACAGGGGGGGAAATTGAAGCTTTCTTT
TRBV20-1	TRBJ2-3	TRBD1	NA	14	CSARGTGATDTQYF	TGCAGTGCTAGAGGGACAGGGGCCACAGATACGCAGTATTTT
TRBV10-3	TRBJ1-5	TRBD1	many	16	CAISPGQTYSNQPQHF	TGTGCCATCAGCCCGGGACAGACCTATAGCAATCAGCCCCAGCATTTT
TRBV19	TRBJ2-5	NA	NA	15	CASSIGRRGQETQYF	TGTGCCAGTAGTATAGGAAGGAGGGGACAAGAGACCCAGTACTTC
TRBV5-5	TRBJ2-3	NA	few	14	CASSPGTRIDTQYF	TGTGCCAGCAGCCCTGGGACAAGAATAGATACGCAGTATTTT
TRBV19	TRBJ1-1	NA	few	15	CASTSQDLMNTEAFF	TGTGCCAGTACCTCCCAGGACCTCATGAACACTGAAGCTTTCTTT
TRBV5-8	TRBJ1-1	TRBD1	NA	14	CASSRRGQGTEAFF	TGTGCCAGCAGCCGGAGGGGACAGGGCACTGAAGCTTTCTTT
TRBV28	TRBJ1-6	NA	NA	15	CASSLESGVSSPLHF	TGTGCCAGCAGTTTGGAGTCAGGGGTGTCCTCACCCCTCCACTTT
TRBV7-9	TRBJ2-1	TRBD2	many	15	CASSLVPSGSSEQFF	TGTGCCAGCAGCTTAGTCCCTAGCGGGAGTAGTGAGCAGTTCTTC
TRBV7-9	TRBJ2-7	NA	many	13	CASSTTVSYEQYF	TGTGCCAGCAGCACGACAGTCTCCTACGAGCAGTACTTC
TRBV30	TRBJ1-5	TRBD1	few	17	CAWSAGTGPPSNQPQHF	TGTGCCTGGAGTGCCGGGACAGGTCCACCTAGCAATCAGCCCCAGCATTTT
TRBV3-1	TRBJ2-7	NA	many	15	CASSQDRTGTYEQYF	TGTGCCAGCAGCCAAGATCGCACGGGTACCTACGAGCAGTACTTC
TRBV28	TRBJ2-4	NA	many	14	CASSQERSKNIQYF	TGTGCCAGCAGCCAGGAGAGAAGCAAAAACATTCAGTACTTC
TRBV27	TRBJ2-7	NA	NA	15	CASRSGVGSSYEQYF	TGTGCCAGCAGATCAGGCGTCGGCAGCTCCTACGAGCAGTACTTC
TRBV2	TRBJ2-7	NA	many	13	CASSGTAEGEQYF	TGTGCCAGCAGTGGGACTGCGGAGGGCGAGCAGTACTTC
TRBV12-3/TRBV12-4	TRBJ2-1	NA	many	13	CASSFRTGNEQFF	TGTGCCAGCAGTTTTAGAACCGGCAATGAGCAGTTCTTC
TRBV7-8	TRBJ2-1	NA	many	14	CASSLGGQPNKQFF	TGTGCCAGCAGCTTAGGAGGTCAGCCCAACAAGCAGTTCTTC
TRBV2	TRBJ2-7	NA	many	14	CASSDGLISYEQYF	TGTGCCAGCAGTGATGGTCTGATTTCCTACGAGCAGTACTTC
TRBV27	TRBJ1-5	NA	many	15	CASSFFGQPNQPQHF	TGTGCCAGCAGTTTTTTTGGACAGCCCAATCAGCCCCAGCATTTT
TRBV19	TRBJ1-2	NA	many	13	CASSHGFLYGYTF	TGTGCCAGTAGTCATGGGTTCCTCTATGGCTACACCTTC
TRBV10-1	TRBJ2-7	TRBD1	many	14	CASSEGDRDDEQYF	TGCGCCAGCAGTGAGGGGGACAGGGATGACGAGCAGTACTTC
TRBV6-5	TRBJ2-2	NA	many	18	CASSYIGGRGPNTGELFF	TGTGCCAGCAGTTACATCGGGGGTCGCGGGCCAAACACCGGGGAGCTGTTTTTT
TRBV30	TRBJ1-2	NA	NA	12	CAWRGASYGYTF	TGTGCCTGGAGAGGGGCAAGCTATGGCTACACCTTC
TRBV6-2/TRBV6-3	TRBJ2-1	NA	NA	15	CASSYSIQGYNEQFF	TGTGCCAGCAGTTACTCGATTCAGGGTTACAATGAGCAGTTCTTC
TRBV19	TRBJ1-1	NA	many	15	CASSRDTQANTEAFF	TGTGCCAGTAGTCGGGACACCCAGGCGAACACTGAAGCTTTCTTT
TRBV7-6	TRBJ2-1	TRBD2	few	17	CASSLGASGAMYNEQFF	TGTGCCAGCAGCTTAGGGGCTAGCGGGGCAATGTACAATGAGCAGTTCTTC
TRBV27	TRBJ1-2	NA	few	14	CASSPLGPENGYTF	TGTGCCAGCAGTCCCCTCGGACCCGAGAATGGCTACACCTTC
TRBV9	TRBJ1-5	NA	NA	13	CASSVDPREPQHF	TGTGCCAGCAGCGTAGACCCGCGGGAGCCCCAGCATTTT
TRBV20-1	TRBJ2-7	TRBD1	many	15	CSVELPGQGGYEQYF	TGCAGTGTCGAATTACCGGGACAGGGCGGTTACGAGCAGTACTTC
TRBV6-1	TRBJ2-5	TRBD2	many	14	CASSPVGSGGDQYF	TGTGCCAGCAGTCCCGTTGGTAGCGGGGGTGACCAGTACTTC
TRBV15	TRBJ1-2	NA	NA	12	CATSRAEGGYAF	TGTGCCACCAGCAGGGCCGAGGGAGGCTACGCCTTC
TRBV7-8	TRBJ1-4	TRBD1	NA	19	CASSLRDRGALRLNEKLFF	TGTGCCAGCAGCCTACGGGACAGGGGAGCTTTAAGATTGAATGAAAAACTGTTTTTT
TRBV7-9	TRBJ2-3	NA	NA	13	CASSLVVGDTQYF	TGTGCCAGCAGCTTAGTGGTGGGAGATACGCAGTATTTT
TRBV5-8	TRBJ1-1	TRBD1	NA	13	CASNHRQGLKAFF	TGTGCCAGCAACCATAGACAGGGCCTGAAAGCTTTCTTT
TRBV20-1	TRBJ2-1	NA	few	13	CSARLREFREQFF	TGCAGTGCTAGATTACGCGAGTTCCGGGAGCAGTTCTTC
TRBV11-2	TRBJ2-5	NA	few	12	CASSLGRDILYF	TGTGCCAGCAGCTTAGGACGGGACATTCTATACTTC
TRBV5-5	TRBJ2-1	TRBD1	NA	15	CASSAGQGPYNEQFF	TGTGCCAGCAGCGCCGGACAGGGGCCCTACAATGAGCAGTTCTTC
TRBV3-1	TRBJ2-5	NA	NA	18	CASSQDPPLAEGGETQYF	TGTGCCAGCAGCCAAGATCCCCCCCTAGCGGAGGGGGGAGAGACCCAGTACTTC
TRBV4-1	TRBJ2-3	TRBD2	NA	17	CASSQVLAGGSTDTQYF	TGCGCCAGCAGCCAAGTCCTCGCGGGAGGAAGCACAGATACGCAGTATTTT
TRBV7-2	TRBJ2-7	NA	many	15	CASSLPGRTFDEQYF	TGTGCCAGCAGCTTACCGGGACGTACTTTTGACGAGCAGTACTTC
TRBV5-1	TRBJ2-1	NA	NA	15	CASSPDSGNYNEQFF	TGCGCCAGCAGCCCGGATAGCGGAAACTACAATGAGCAGTTCTTC
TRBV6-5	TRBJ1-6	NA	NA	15	CASSYLGAGGSPLHF	TGTGCCAGCAGTTACCTCGGAGCTGGGGGATCACCCCTCCACTTT
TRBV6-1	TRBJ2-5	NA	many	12	CASSEPPKTQYF	TGTGCCAGCAGTGAACCTCCTAAGACCCAGTACTTC
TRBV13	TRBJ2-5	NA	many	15	CASSRRWHRGETQYF	TGTGCCAGCAGCCGCCGGTGGCATCGAGGGGAGACCCAGTACTTC
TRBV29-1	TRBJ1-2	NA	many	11	CSVRDTLGYTF	TGCAGCGTTCGGGACACCCTTGGCTACACCTTC
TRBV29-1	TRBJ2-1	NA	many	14	CSGAGSVRGNEQFF	TGCAGCGGTGCAGGGTCTGTGCGGGGCAATGAGCAGTTCTTC
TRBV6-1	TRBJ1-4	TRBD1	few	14	CASRRGTGGGKLFF	TGTGCCAGCAGGAGGGGGACAGGGGGCGGAAAACTGTTTTTT
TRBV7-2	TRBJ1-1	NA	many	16	CASSLARGGRNTEAFF	TGTGCCAGCAGCTTAGCGCGGGGGGGTCGGAACACTGAAGCTTTCTTT
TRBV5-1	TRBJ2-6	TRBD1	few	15	CASSETGTGANVLTF	TGCGCCAGCAGCGAGACAGGGACCGGGGCCAACGTCCTGACTTTC